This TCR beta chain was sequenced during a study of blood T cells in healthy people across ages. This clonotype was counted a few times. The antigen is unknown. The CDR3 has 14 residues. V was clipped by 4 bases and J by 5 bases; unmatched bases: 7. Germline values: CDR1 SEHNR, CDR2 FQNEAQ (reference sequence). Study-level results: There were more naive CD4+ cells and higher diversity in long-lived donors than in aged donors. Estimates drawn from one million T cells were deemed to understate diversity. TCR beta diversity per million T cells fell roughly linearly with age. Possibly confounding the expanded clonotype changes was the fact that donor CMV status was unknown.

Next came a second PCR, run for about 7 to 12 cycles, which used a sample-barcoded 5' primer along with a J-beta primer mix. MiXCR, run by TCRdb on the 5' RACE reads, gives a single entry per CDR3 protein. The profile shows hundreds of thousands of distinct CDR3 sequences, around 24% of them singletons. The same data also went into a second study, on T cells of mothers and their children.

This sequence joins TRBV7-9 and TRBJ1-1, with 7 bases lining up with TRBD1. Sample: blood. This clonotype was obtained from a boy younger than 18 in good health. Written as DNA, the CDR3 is TGTGCCAGCAGCTCCCGACAGGGAGGAACTGAAGCTTTCTTT. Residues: CASSSRQGGTEAFF.